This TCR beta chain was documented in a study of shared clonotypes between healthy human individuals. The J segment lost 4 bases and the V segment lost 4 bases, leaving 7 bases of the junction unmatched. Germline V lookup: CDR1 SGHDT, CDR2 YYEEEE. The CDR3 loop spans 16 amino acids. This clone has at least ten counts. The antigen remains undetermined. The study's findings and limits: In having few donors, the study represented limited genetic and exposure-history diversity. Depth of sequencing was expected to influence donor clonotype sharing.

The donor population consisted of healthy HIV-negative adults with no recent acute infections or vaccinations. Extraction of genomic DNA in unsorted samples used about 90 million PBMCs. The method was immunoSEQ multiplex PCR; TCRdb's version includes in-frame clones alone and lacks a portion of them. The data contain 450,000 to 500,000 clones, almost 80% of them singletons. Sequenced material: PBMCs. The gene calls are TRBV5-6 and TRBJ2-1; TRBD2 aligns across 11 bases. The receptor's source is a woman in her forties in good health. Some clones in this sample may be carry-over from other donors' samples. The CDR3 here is CASSTTLAGGYNEQFF. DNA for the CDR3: TGTGCCAGCAGCACCACCCTAGCGGGAGGATACAATGAGCAGTTCTTC.